The 20 T cell receptor beta chains listed next were all sequenced from one sample in a study of cytomegalovirus exposure and HLA in healthy donors. Only in-frame clones appear in the TCRdb table, and some are missing; sequencing was by immunoSEQ multiplex PCR. This sample has around 190,000 clones, with about 81% found just once. Material for sequencing was PBMCs. Source of these receptors: a woman aged 25-40 years in good health and CMV-seronegative.

This clone was found a few times. This chain connects TRBV5-1 to TRBJ2-3, with TRBD1 matching 8 bases. CDR3 length equals 14 residues. In germline, CDR1 is SGHRS, CDR2 YFSETQ. V was pared by 4 bases and J by 4 bases, with 5 bases of the junction left unmatched. CDR3 DNA: TGCGCCAGCAGCCCACTACAGGGGGCAGATACGCAGTATTTT. Its protein is CASSPLQGADTQYF.

This chain uses TRBV5-1 with TRBJ2-5; D perhaps matches TRBD2 (5 bases). Trimming pared 7 bases from V and 6 bases from J, leaving 13 bases between. The length of the CDR3 is 12 residues. Germline V CDR1 and CDR2: SGHRS, YFSETQ. CDR3 in amino acids: CASREGMQTQYF. Written as DNA, the CDR3 is TGCGCCAGCCGAGAGGGTATGCAGACCCAGTACTTC. Using reference TRBV5-1 and TRBJ2-5 for the parts outside the CDR3, the full variable domain is KAGVTQTPRYLIKTRGQQVTLSCSPISGHRSVSWYQQTPGQGLQFLFEYFSETQRNKGNFPGRFSGRQFSNSRSEMNVSTLELGDSALYLCASREGMQTQYFGPGTRLLVL.

The rearrangement uses TRBV7-3 and TRBJ1-5; D gene unclear. Trimming removed 4 bases from V and 5 bases from J, with 9 bases in between. The CDR3 spans 13 residues. CDR1 is SGHTA, CDR2 FQGTGA, per germline. In nucleotides, the CDR3 is TGTGCCAGCAGCTCCACCCCGGATCAGCCCCAGCATTTT. This encodes CASSSTPDQPQHF.

The rearrangement links TRBV19 to TRBJ2-3; 8 nucleotides agree with TRBD1. The CDR3 has 16 residues. V trimming: 9 bases; J trimming: 5 bases; junction bases outside the gene matches: 16. Germline V CDR1 and CDR2: LNHDA, SQIVND (reference sequence). The CDR3 DNA reads TGTGCCAGCCGCCCGGGACAGGTGATTTTTGGAGATACGCAGTATTTT. Translating gives CASRPGQVIFGDTQYF.

The J gene is TRBJ1-6, the V gene TRBV27, with 7 nucleotides matching TRBD1. Trimming at V came to 11 bases and at J to 1 base, leaving 17 bases not matched to a gene. The CDR3 is made up of 18 amino acids. The V gene's germline CDR1 is MNHEY and CDR2 SMNVEV (reference sequence). CDR3 nucleotide sequence: TGTGCCGTACCGTCGGACAGGCATCGTGGGTCCTATAATTCACCCCTCCACTTT. As protein: CAVPSDRHRGSYNSPLHF.

Only one count was recorded for this clone. The chain recombines TRBV20-1 with TRBJ1-2; D is unclear. V shed 6 bases and J shed 0 bases, with 2 bases lying between them. The CDR3 consists of 10 residues. CDR1 is DFQATT, CDR2 SNEGSKA, per germline (reference sequence). The DNA of the CDR3 is TGCAGTGCCACTAACTATGGCTACACCTTC. Its protein product is CSATNYGYTF.

The chain recombines TRBV11-1 with TRBJ2-7, with D maybe TRBD1 (6 bases). The CDR3 contains 13 residues. Per the germline V gene, CDR1 is SGHAT and CDR2 is FQDESV (reference sequence). Trimming removed 4 bases at V and 6 bases at J, with 13 bases between. CDR3 coding DNA: TGTGCCAGCAGCTCGCGACAGGAATTCGAGCAGTACTTC. Translation: CASSSRQEFEQYF.

This clone was seen repeatedly, ten times or more. The CDR3 region is CASTTGSYGYTF. The CDR3 nucleotides read TGTGCCAGCACCACAGGGTCCTATGGCTACACCTTC. The J gene is TRBJ1-2, the V gene TRBV6-1; perhaps TRBD1 as D (6 bases). Trimming shortened V by 7 bases and J by 4 bases, and 10 bases separated the two germline ends. The CDR3 spans 12 residues. The V gene's germline CDR1 is MNHNS and CDR2 SASEGT.

The V call is TRBV15, the J call TRBJ2-7, with TRBD1 identical over 7 bases. The germline V gene encodes CDR1 LNHNV and CDR2 YYDKDF (reference sequence). The J segment lost 3 bases and the V segment lost 11 bases, leaving 4 bases of the junction unmatched. This CDR3 has 11 residues. The CDR3 is CAAGTVYEQYF. CDR3 coding DNA: TGTGCCGCCGGGACAGTCTACGAGCAGTACTTC.

The J gene is TRBJ1-2, the V gene TRBV30, with 7 nucleotides matching TRBD1. V was pared by 6 bases and J by 8 bases, with 12 bases of the junction left unmatched. Germline assignment: CDR1 GTSNPN and CDR2 SVGIG (reference sequence). This CDR3 spans 13 amino acids. CDR3 region: CACQKQGSQGYTF. The CDR3 DNA reads as TGTGCCTGCCAAAAACAGGGGTCTCAGGGCTACACCTTC. Full variable domain (missing parts from reference TRBV30 and TRBJ1-2): SQTIHQWPATLVQPVGSPLSLECTVEGTSNPNLYWYRQAAGRGLQLLFYSVGIGQISSEVPQNLSASRPQDRQFILSSKKLLLSDSGFYLCACQKQGSQGYTFGSGTRLTVV.

V is TRBV27 and J is TRBJ2-5; TRBD1 aligns across 9 bases. The germline V gene has CDR1 MNHEY and CDR2 SMNVEV (reference sequence). V gave up 7 bases and J gave up 1 base; unmatched junction bases: 7. The CDR3 is 15 amino acids. CDR3 coding DNA: TGTGCCAGCACCAGGGGGACAGGGCGCCAAGAGACCCAGTACTTC. It codes for CASTRGTGRQETQYF.

This chain uses TRBV10-1 with TRBJ1-3; TRBD1 might be the D (5 bases). CDR3 length: 14 amino acids. V shed 6 bases and J shed 2 bases, with 11 bases lying between them. CDR1 is WNHNN and CDR2 is SYGVQD in the germline V gene (reference sequence). CDR3 region: CASSQDRAGNTIYF. The CDR3 bases are TGCGCCAGCAGCCAAGACAGAGCTGGAAACACCATATATTTT.

This rearrangement joins TRBV19 to TRBJ2-1; the D gene is possibly TRBD2 (7 bases). With 4 bases removed from V and 8 bases from J, the gap between germline ends came to 21 bases. The CDR3 has 16 amino acids. Germline V gene data show CDR1 as LNHDA and CDR2 as SQIVND (reference sequence). This CDR3 reads CASSTGEQGGIDEQFF. CDR3 coding DNA: TGTGCCAGTAGTACAGGGGAACAGGGAGGGATCGATGAGCAGTTCTTC. The variable domain in full, with the rest retrieved from reference TRBV19 and TRBJ2-1, is DGGITQSPKYLFRKEGQNVTLSCEQNLNHDAMYWYRQDPGQGLRLIYYSQIVNDFQKGDIAEGYSVSREKKESFPLTVTSAQKNPTAFYLCASSTGEQGGIDEQFFGPGTRLTVL.

For the CDR3, the DNA is TGTGCCTCCCGGCGGGGGGCCTACGAGCAGTACTTC. Amino acids: CASRRGAYEQYF. This chain connects TRBV11-2 to TRBJ2-7; TRBD2 matches 8 bases. Germline V gives CDR1 SGHAT, CDR2 FQNNGV. The CDR3 is 12 amino acids. With 11 bases clipped from V and 2 bases from J, the junction kept 5 bases outside the gene matches. The full variable domain, completed using reference TRBV11-2 and TRBJ2-7, is EAGVAQSPRYKIIEKRQSVAFWCNPISGHATLYWYQQILGQGPKLLIQFQNNGVVDDSQLPKDRFSAERLKGVDSTLKIQPAKLEDSAVYLCASRRGAYEQYFGPGTRLTVT.

This chain links TRBV10-2 with TRBJ2-2, with D perhaps TRBD2 (6 bases). V lost 0 bases to trimming and J lost 1 base, with 12 bases between them. Germline CDR1 is WSHSY and CDR2 is SAAADI. This CDR3 contains 17 residues. The CDR3 loop is CASSESTGVGNTGELFF. The CDR3 DNA follows: TGCGCCAGCAGTGAGTCCACGGGGGTGGGGAACACCGGGGAGCTGTTTTTT.

This clone was found once. The chain uses TRBV2 and TRBJ2-3; 10 nucleotides align to TRBD2. CDR3 length: 15 amino acids. With 7 bases clipped from V and 2 bases from J, the junction kept 6 bases outside the gene matches. Germline V CDR1 and CDR2: SNHLY, FYNNEI. DNA of the CDR3: TGTGCCAGCAAATCTCTAGCGGGGGCCACAGATACGCAGTATTTT. This encodes CASKSLAGATDTQYF.

J is TRBJ1-2 and V is TRBV28; 12 nucleotides agree with TRBD1. This CDR3 spans 18 amino acids. CDR1 and CDR2 (germline): MDHEN, SYDVKM. J was trimmed by 2 bases and V by 6 bases; bases with no gene match: 13. The CDR3 here is CASSTEGTGGSYNYGYTF. In DNA, the CDR3 is TGTGCCAGCAGCACTGAGGGGACAGGGGGCTCTTACAACTATGGCTACACCTTC.

This chain uses TRBV7-3 with TRBJ2-1, with 7 bases fitting TRBD2. The germline gives CDR1 SGHTA, CDR2 FQGTGA. The CDR3 has 15 residues. J lost 5 bases, V lost 2 bases, and 6 bases had no gene match. The CDR3 sequence is CASSLLRGSHNEQFF. DNA of the CDR3: TGTGCCAGCAGCTTATTGCGGGGGTCTCACAATGAGCAGTTCTTC.

This clone was seen repeatedly, ten times or more. The chain joins TRBV6-6 to TRBJ1-6; 12 nucleotides align to TRBD1. The trim removed 5 bases at V and 10 bases at J, leaving 6 bases unmatched. The CDR3 covers 15 residues. Germline CDR1 reads MNHNY; CDR2 reads SVGAGI (reference sequence). This CDR3 reads CASSRGTGGRSPLHF. Here the CDR3 DNA reads TGTGCCAGCAGTCGGGGGACAGGGGGCAGGTCACCCCTCCACTTT.

V is TRBV23-1 and J is TRBJ2-3, with D tentatively TRBD2 (6 bases). TRBV23-1 is known as an ORF, though its function is uncertain. The CDR3 covers 14 residues. Trimming took off 6 bases at V and 5 bases at J, with 15 bases between the two ends. The CDR3 region is CASREGQGLDTQYF. The CDR3 nucleotides are TGCGCCAGCAGGGAGGGGCAGGGATTAGATACGCAGTATTTT.